This T cell receptor beta chain was recorded in a study of graft-versus-host responses after intestinal transplantation. This clone was found once. Its target is unknown. The germline gives CDR1 LGHNA, CDR2 YNFKEQ. Germline trimming cut 0 bases from V and 10 bases from J; bases unmatched to any gene: 9. The CDR3 consists of 15 residues. Clones were read by immunoSEQ multiplex PCR, and TCRdb kept only the in-frame ones, dropping some. The profile shows 45,000 to 60,000 clones, roughly 95% of them singletons. This sequence joins TRBV4-2 and TRBJ2-1; TRBD2 aligns across 7 bases. Sequencing used unstimulated CD8+ T cells sorted from spleen or lymph node cells, obtained before transplant. The source is a human donor who was the organ donor for an intestinal transplant. DNA for the CDR3: TGTGCCAGCAGCCAAGACGCGGGGCTAGCGGACGAGCAGTTCTTC. It encodes CASSQDAGLADEQFF.